These T cell receptor beta chains were read from a single sample in a study of blood T cell repertoires in COVID-19. Profiling relied on immunoSEQ multiplex PCR, and the TCRdb table lists in-frame clones only, not all of them. The data show approximately 180,000 clones, with over 75% seen just once and about 10% held by the top ten. The sequenced sample was peripheral blood. The receptors originated from a human donor with active or convalescent COVID-19. The donor label of this sample is uncertain. CDR3s include the opening cysteine and the closing phenylalanine or tryptophan. The D gene is left open where the match is weak. Clone size is given for some rows only: seen once, a few or many times, or a class if the clone is expanded.

once,TRBD2,TRBJ2-3,TRBV5-1,CASSLMVGGHGTRWTDTQYF,TGCGCCAGCAGCTTGATGGTAGGGGGACACGGGACTAGATGGACAGATACGCAGTATTTT
NA,NA,TRBJ2-1,TRBV15,CATSRDIDEQFF,TGTGCCACCAGCAGAGATATCGATGAGCAGTTCTTC
NA,TRBD2,TRBJ2-3,TRBV24-1,CATSGVGLAGGDTQYF,TGTGCCACCAGTGGCGTCGGACTAGCGGGCGGGGATACGCAGTATTTT
once,NA,TRBJ1-3,TRBV4-3,CASSQALAGEGGNTIYF,TGCGCCAGCAGCCAAGCTCTGGCGGGGGAAGGTGGAAACACCATATATTTT
once,TRBD2,TRBJ2-1,TRBV19,CASTKSGGPYNEQFF,TGTGCCAGTACCAAAAGCGGGGGGCCCTACAATGAGCAGTTCTTC
NA,TRBD1,TRBJ1-1,TRBV5-1,CASSQRTGITEAFF,TGCGCCAGCAGCCAGAGGACAGGGATAACTGAAGCTTTCTTT
NA,NA,TRBJ2-7,TRBV25-1,CASWKRNEQYF,TGTGCCAGCTGGAAGAGGAACGAGCAGTACTTC
once,NA,TRBJ1-6,TRBV7-9,CASSQDNSPLHF,TGTGCCAGCAGCCAGGATAATTCACCCCTCCACTTT
NA,TRBD2,TRBJ2-1,TRBV15,CATSLATGGNEQFF,TGTGCCACCAGCTTAGCTACGGGGGGCAATGAGCAGTTCTTC
NA,TRBD2,TRBJ2-3,TRBV4-3,CASSQSRGTDTQYF,TGCGCCAGCAGCCAATCGCGGGGGACAGATACGCAGTATTTT
NA,TRBD1,TRBJ1-6,TRBV5-1,CASRGSGGSSPLHF,TGCGCCAGCCGGGGGTCAGGGGGCTCTTCACCCCTCCACTTT
NA,NA,TRBJ1-4,TRBV7-2,CASSFSMGHNEKLFF,TGTGCCAGCAGCTTTAGTATGGGACATAATGAAAAACTGTTTTTT
many,NA,TRBJ1-6,TRBV6-5,CASSNREGSPLHF,TGTGCCAGCAGTAATAGGGAGGGTTCACCCCTCCACTTT
NA,TRBD2,TRBJ2-1,TRBV5-1,CASSLDPAGGLQFF,TGCGCCAGCAGCTTGGATCCAGCGGGAGGCTTGCAGTTCTTC
NA,TRBD2,TRBJ2-3,TRBV7-3,CASSLGSGTRGDTQYF,TGTGCCAGCAGCTTAGGGTCGGGGACTAGGGGAGATACGCAGTATTTT
NA,NA,TRBJ2-7,TRBV27,CASSLESAGSLYF,TGTGCCAGCAGTTTAGAGTCCGCAGGGTCATTGTACTTC
NA,NA,TRBJ1-1,TRBV7-2,CASSSQMNTEAFF,TGTGCCAGCAGCTCCCAAATGAACACTGAAGCTTTCTTT
NA,NA,TRBJ2-7,TRBV27,CASAAGTDYEQYF,TGTGCCAGCGCGGCGGGGACAGACTACGAGCAGTACTTC
NA,NA,TRBJ2-5,TRBV11-2,CASSSRETQYF,TGTGCCAGCAGCTCCCGAGAGACCCAGTACTTC
NA,NA,TRBJ2-5,TRBV7-9,CASSPWAASQETQYF,TGTGCCAGCAGCCCATGGGCAGCCTCCCAAGAGACCCAGTACTTC
NA,NA,TRBJ2-1,TRBV10-2,CATTRANEQFF,TGCGCCACGACTAGAGCCAATGAGCAGTTCTTC
once,NA,TRBJ2-7,TRBV1,CTSSQRATRRYYEQYF,TGCACCAGCAGCCAAAGGGCGACTAGACGATACTACGAGCAGTACTTC
NA,TRBD2,TRBJ2-4,TRBV2,CASTGLAAKNIQYF,TGTGCCTCAACGGGACTAGCGGCCAAAAACATTCAGTACTTC
NA,NA,TRBJ2-3,TRBV14,CASSLRRAVGDTQYF,TGTGCCAGCAGCCTAAGGAGGGCGGTGGGAGATACGCAGTATTTT
few,TRBD2,TRBJ2-2,TRBV10-1,CASSDRRGGFGELFF,TGCGCCAGCAGTGACCGGAGGGGAGGGTTTGGGGAGCTGTTTTTT
NA,TRBD1,TRBJ2-5,TRBV2,CATIRDREETQYF,TGTGCCACTATCCGGGACAGGGAAGAGACCCAGTACTTC
NA,NA,TRBJ2-3,TRBV9,CASSAASTDTQYF,TGTGCCAGCAGCGCCGCGAGCACAGATACGCAGTATTTT
NA,NA,TRBJ1-1,TRBV28,CASSLPLTGGKQAFF,TGTGCCAGCAGTTTACCCCTTACAGGTGGGAAGCAAGCTTTCTTT
NA,TRBD2,TRBJ2-7,TRBV7-2,CASSFRIAGGQGNEQYF,TGTGCCAGCAGCTTTAGGATAGCGGGGGGGCAGGGAAACGAGCAGTACTTC
NA,NA,TRBJ1-3,TRBV7-9,CASSLGGVPGNTIYF,TGTGCCAGCAGCTTAGGGGGGGTCCCTGGAAACACCATATATTTT
NA,NA,TRBJ2-3,TRBV3-1/TRBV3-2,CASSPGVAPDTQYF,TGTGCCAGCAGCCCCGGGGTTGCACCAGATACGCAGTATTTT
NA,TRBD2,TRBJ2-1,TRBV27,CASSLSSGGDEQFF,TGTGCCAGCAGTTTATCATCCGGGGGGGATGAGCAGTTCTTC
NA,NA,TRBJ2-2,TRBV21-1,CASSKVLLGGNTGELFF,TGTGCCAGCAGCAAAGTACTATTGGGGGGGAACACCGGGGAGCTGTTTTTT
NA,NA,TRBJ1-2,TRBV28,CASNARVYGYTF,TGTGCCAGCAACGCTAGAGTCTATGGCTACACCTTC
NA,TRBD2,TRBJ2-5,TRBV11-1,CASSQLAGVEETQYF,TGTGCCAGCAGTCAACTAGCGGGAGTAGAAGAGACCCAGTACTTC
NA,TRBD2,TRBJ2-1,TRBV2,CASSVQAGVRYNEQFF,TGTGCCAGCAGTGTTCAGGCGGGAGTAAGATACAATGAGCAGTTCTTC
NA,TRBD1,TRBJ2-7,TRBV7-2,CASSLVPGQGWGEQYF,TGTGCCAGCAGCTTAGTTCCAGGACAGGGTTGGGGCGAGCAGTACTTC